This T cell receptor (beta chain) derives from a study of spatial heterogeneity in lung cancer (dated by TCRdb to between 2019 and 2020). A note on the overall study: Samples were obtained from 72 patients with early-stage, untreated non-small cell lung cancer from the lung TRACERx cohort. The study linked features of the TCR repertoire to counts of nonsynonymous mutations, which were determined by whole-exome sequencing of tumor tissue. Both alpha and beta chains were TCR-sequenced in around 220 tumor regions, approximately 67 matched nontumor lung samples and around 50 PBMC samples obtained at surgery. Beta-chain transcripts were consistently detected in greater numbers than alpha-chain transcripts, which likely reflected higher beta-chain transcript abundance. TCR alpha and beta repertoires were quantitatively compared across multiple tumor regions, matched nontumor lung and blood in non-small cell lung cancer. In the raw uncorrected reads, each unique combination of TCR and UMI appeared on average more than ten times. Follow-up PBMC samples were sequenced whenever available, and the median time to follow-up was roughly two years after resection.

Taken from cysteine to phenylalanine, the CDR3 has 12 residues. The DNA shown is the 36-base CDR3, in frame from base 1. V and J lose 1 base and 7 bases, and a span of 6 bases separates them. CDR1 is given as SGHAT and CDR2 as FQNNGV, both from the germline V gene. In the paper's terms, the time point label means: blood at routine non-recurrence follow-up after resection. TCR sequencing used whole RNA extracted from tumor and nontumor lung tissue, or from cryopreserved PBMC samples, without cell sorting. A patient was chosen for TCR sequencing only when enough RNA was available from at least two tumor regions. Overall study results and their limits: Ubiquitous expanded tumor TCRs showed up in blood more often at tumor resection than at routine follow-up. Comparisons of baseline and follow-up blood repertoires included only approximately 15 patients. Additional single-cell paired TCR alpha and beta sequencing was considered necessary to confirm, at a functional level, the hypothesis that regional TCRs recognize regional mutations.

Receptor amplification or capture employed 5' RACE. The data were produced on a NextSeq 500. In the TCR library protocol, a unique molecular identifier was attached to each TCR cDNA molecule so that PCR and sequencing errors could be corrected. In the source study's methods: TCR identification, UMI-based error correction and CDR3 extraction were all carried out with Decombinator tools. TCRs above a frequency of 2 per 1,000, corresponding to the top 1% of the tumor frequency distribution, were defined as expanded. Renyi diversity was computed with the R vegan package after each repertoire had been subsampled 100 times to 5,000 TCRs. To build CDR3 similarity networks, amino acid triplet string-kernel similarity was used, and CDR3s were connected when their pairwise similarity was above 0.82. TCRdb ran its own pipeline on the public reads, namely fastp trimming at Q25 and MiXCR clone calling, and kept in-frame beta chains. Rows are combined by CDR3 protein, so each entry shows the most common genes and DNA. The V and J calls reflect TCRdb's pipeline rather than the authors' work. This sample holds about 70,000 distinct CDR3 sequences; roughly 8.9% were observed only once. The ten biggest clones cover roughly 1.9% of the sample.

Turning to this clonotype: No cognate antigen has been identified for it. Base-call qualities are not available, and no considerably larger clone is one nucleotide away.

This sample comprised PBMCs, obtained at follow-up. The chain employs TRBV11-2 and TRBJ2-3, with the D gene call left open. This sequence originates from a female donor with early-stage non-small cell lung cancer. The CDR3 reads as follows: CASSLVGNTQYF. The nucleotide sequence is given as TGTGCCAGCAGCTTAGTGGGGAATACGCAGTATTTT.